This T cell receptor beta chain was sequenced in a study of shared clonotypes between healthy human individuals. V was clipped by 0 bases and J by 4 bases, with 7 bases between them. Germline values: CDR1 SGHNT, CDR2 YENEEA. CDR3 length equals 13 residues. Here immunoSEQ multiplex PCR was the method, and the copy in TCRdb shows in-frame clones only, minus some. The sample lists over a million clones, about 96% occurring once. The specimen was naive CD4+ T cells sorted from blood. Subset denoted: CD45RA+ positively selected. The chain employs TRBV11-3 and TRBJ2-7; tentatively, D is TRBD1 (6 bases). The clonotype originates from a man aged 30-40 years in good health. CDR3 in amino acids: CASSLEQGYEQYF. In DNA, the CDR3 is TGTGCCAGCAGCTTAGAACAGGGATACGAGCAGTACTTC.